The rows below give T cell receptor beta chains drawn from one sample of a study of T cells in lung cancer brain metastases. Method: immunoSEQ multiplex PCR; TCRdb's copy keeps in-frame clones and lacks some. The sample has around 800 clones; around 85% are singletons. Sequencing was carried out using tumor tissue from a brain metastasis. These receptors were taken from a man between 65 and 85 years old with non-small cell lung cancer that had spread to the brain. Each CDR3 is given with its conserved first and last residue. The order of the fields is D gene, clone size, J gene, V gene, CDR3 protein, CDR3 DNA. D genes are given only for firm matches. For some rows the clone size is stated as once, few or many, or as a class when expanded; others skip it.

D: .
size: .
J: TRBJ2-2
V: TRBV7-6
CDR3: CASGRVGNTGELFF
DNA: TGTGCCAGCGGCAGGGTAGGGAACACCGGGGAGCTGTTTTTT

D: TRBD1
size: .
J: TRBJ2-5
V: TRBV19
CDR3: CASRDRGQETQYF
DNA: TGTGCCAGTAGGGACAGGGGTCAAGAGACCCAGTACTTC

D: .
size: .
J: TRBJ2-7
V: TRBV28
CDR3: CASSPRSRRVGQYF
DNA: TGTGCCAGCAGTCCCCGTTCAAGAAGGGTAGGCCAGTACTTC

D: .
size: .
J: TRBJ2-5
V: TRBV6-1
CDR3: CASSDWREETQYF
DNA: TGTGCCAGCAGTGATTGGCGGGAAGAGACTCAGTACTTC

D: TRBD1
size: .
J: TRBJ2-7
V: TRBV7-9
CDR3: CASSPRTGEDGSYEQYF
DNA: TGTGCCAGCAGCCCCCGGACAGGGGAGGATGGCTCCTACGAGCAGTACTTC

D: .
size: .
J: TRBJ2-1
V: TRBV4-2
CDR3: CASSQMGTLGEQFF
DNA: TGTGCCAGCAGCCAGATGGGGACTTTAGGTGAGCAGTTCTTC

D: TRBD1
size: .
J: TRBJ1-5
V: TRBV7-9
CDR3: CASSLEGAGQPQHF
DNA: TGTGCCAGCAGCTTAGAGGGGGCAGGGCAGCCCCAGCATTTT

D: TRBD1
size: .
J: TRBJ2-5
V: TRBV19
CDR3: CASRDRGQETQYF
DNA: TGTGCCAGTAGGGACAGGGGCCAAGAGACTCAGTACTTC

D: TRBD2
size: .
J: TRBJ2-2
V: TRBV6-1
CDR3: CASSASGLSNTGELFF
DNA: TGTGCCAGCAGTGCCTCGGGACTATCGAACACCGGGGAGCTGTTTTTT

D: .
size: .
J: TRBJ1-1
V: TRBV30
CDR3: CAWSVGTKAFF
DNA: TGTGCCTGGAGTGTGGGGACAAAAGCTTTCTTT

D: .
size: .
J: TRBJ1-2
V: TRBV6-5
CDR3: CASSWARGYGYTF
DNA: TGTGCCAGCAGTTGGGCCAGGGGCTATGGCTACACCTTC

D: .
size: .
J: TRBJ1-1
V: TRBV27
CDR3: CASAREGNRFGAFF
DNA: TGTGCCAGCGCCAGGGAAGGGAACAGATTCGGAGCTTTCTTT

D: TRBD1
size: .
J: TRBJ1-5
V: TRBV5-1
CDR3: CASGPGQGGQPQHF
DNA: TGCGCCAGCGGACCGGGACAGGGTGGCCAGCCCCAGCATTTT

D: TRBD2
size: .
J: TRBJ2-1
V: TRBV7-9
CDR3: CASSQHLAGIYNEQFF
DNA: TGTGCCAGCAGCCAGCACCTAGCGGGAATTTACAATGAGCAGTTCTTC

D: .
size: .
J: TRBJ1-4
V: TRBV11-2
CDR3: CASSQGRTEKLFF
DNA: TGTGCCAGCAGCCAAGGCCGTACTGAAAAACTGTTTTTT

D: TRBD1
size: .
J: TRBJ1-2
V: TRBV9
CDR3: CANSVGGRAGYTF
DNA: TGTGCCAACAGCGTAGGGGGCAGGGCTGGCTACACCTTC

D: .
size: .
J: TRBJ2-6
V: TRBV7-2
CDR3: CASSPRNQRNVLTF
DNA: TGTGCCAGCAGCCCCCGTAATCAGCGCAACGTCCTGACTTTC

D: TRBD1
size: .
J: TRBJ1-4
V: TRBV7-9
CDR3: CASSLGGQGVNEKLFF
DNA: TGTGCCAGCAGCTTAGGTGGACAGGGTGTTAATGAAAAACTGTTTTTT

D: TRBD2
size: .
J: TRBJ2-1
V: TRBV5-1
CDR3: CASSLPGLGQFF
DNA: TGCGCCAGCAGCTTGCCGGGACTAGGTCAGTTCTTC

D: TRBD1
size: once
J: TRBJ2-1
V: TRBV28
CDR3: CASSLCCGGQGPYNEQFF
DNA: TGTGCCAGCAGTTTATGCTGCGGTGGACAGGGGCCCTACAATGAGCAGTTCTTC

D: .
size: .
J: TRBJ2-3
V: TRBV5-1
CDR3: CASSLRLSTDTQYF
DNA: TGCGCCAGCAGCCTTCGGCTCAGCACAGATACGCAGTATTTT

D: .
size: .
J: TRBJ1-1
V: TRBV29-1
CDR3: CSARGGGGTEAFF
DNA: TGCAGCGCCCGAGGGGGGGGAGGAACTGAAGCTTTCTTT

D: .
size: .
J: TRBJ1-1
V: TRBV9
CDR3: CASSRRNEGRAAFF
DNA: TGTGCCAGCAGCAGACGGAACGAGGGCAGGGCGGCTTTCTTT